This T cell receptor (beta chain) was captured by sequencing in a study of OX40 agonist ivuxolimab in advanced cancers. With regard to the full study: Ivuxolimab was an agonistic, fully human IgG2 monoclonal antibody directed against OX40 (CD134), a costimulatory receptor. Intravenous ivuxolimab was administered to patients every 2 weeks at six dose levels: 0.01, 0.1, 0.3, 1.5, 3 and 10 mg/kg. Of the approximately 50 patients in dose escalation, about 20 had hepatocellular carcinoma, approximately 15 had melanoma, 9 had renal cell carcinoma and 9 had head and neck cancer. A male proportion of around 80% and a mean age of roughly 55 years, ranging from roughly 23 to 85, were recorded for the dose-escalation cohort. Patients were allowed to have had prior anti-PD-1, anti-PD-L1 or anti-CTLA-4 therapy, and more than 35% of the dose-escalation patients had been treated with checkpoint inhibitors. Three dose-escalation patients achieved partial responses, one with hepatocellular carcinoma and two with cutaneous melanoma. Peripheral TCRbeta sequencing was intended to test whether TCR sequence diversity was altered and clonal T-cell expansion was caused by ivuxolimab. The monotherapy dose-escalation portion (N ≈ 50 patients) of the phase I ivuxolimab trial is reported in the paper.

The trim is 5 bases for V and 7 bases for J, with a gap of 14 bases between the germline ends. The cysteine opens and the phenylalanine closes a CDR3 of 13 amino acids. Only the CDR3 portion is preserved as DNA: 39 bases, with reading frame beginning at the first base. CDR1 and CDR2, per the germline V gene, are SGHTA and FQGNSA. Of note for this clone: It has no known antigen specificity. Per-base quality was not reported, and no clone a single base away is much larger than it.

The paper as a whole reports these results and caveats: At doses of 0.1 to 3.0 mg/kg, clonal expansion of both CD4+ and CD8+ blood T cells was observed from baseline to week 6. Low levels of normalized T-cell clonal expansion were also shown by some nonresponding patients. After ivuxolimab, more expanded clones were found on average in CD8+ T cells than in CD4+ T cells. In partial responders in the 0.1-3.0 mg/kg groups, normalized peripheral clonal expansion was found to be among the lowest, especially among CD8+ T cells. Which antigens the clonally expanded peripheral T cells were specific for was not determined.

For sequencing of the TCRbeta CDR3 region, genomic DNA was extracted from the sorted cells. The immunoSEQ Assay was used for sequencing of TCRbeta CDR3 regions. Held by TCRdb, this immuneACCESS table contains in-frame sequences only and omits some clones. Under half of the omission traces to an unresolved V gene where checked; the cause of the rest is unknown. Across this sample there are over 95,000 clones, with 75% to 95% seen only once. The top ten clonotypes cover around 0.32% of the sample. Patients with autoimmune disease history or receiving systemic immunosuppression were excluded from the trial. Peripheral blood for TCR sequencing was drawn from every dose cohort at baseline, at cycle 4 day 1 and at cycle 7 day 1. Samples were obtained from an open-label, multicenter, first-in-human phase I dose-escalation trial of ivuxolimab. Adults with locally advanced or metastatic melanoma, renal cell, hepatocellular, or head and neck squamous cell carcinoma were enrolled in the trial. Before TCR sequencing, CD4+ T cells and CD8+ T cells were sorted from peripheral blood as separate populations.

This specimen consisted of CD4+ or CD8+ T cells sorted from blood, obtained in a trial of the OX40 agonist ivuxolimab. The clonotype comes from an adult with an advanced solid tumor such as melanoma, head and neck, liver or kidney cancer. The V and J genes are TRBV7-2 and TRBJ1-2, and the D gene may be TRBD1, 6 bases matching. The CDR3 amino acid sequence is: CASSPNRDSGYTF. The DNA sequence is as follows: TGTGCCAGCAGCCCAAACAGGGACTCTGGCTACACCTTC.